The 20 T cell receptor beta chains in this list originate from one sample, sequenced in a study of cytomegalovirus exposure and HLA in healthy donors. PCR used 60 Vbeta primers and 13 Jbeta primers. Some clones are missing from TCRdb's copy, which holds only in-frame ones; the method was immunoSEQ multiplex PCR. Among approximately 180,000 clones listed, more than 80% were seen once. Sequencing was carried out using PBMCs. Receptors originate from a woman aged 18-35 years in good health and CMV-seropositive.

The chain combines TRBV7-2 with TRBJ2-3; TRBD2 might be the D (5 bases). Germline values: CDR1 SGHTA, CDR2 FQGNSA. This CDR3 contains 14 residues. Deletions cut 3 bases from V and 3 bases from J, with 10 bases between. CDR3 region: CASSFLPGTDTQYF. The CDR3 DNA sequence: TGTGCCAGCAGCTTTCTCCCGGGGACAGATACGCAGTATTTT.

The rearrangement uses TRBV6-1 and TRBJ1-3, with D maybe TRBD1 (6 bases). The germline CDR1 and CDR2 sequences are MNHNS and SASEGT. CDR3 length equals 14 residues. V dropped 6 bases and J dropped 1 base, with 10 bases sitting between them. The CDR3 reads CASSPDRSGNTIYF. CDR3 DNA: TGTGCCAGCAGCCCCGACAGGTCTGGAAACACCATATATTTT.

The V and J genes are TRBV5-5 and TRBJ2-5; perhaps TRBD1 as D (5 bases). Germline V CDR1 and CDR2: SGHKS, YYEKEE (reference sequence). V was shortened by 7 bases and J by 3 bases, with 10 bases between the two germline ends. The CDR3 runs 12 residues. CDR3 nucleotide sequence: TGTGCCAGCGAAGGGGCAGAAGAGACCCAGTACTTC. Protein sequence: CASEGAEETQYF.

The CDR3 loop reads CASRQGRLTNYGYTF. DNA for the CDR3: TGTGCCAGTAGGCAGGGGCGCCTAACTAACTATGGCTACACCTTC. V and J are TRBV19 and TRBJ1-2; a weak D match, TRBD1 (6 bases). The CDR3 is 15 amino acids. Trimming took off 6 bases at V and 0 bases at J, with 14 bases between the two ends. The germline CDR1 and CDR2 sequences are LNHDA and SQIVND (reference sequence).

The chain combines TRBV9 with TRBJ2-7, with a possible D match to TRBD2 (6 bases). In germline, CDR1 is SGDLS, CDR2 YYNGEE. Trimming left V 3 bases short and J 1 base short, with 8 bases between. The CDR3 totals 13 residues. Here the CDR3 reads CASSGGLSYEQYF. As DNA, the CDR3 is TGTGCCAGCAGCGGGGGACTTTCCTACGAGCAGTACTTC.

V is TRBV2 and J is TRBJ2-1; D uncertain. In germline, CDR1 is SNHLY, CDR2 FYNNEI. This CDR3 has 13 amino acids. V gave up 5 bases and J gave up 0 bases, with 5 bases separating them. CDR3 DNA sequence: TGTGCCAGCAGTTCTATCTCCTACAATGAGCAGTTCTTC. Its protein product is CASSSISYNEQFF.

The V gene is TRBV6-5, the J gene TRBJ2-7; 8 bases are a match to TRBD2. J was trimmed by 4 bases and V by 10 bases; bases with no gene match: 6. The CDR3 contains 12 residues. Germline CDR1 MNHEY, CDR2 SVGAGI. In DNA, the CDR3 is TGTGCCACGAATAGCGGGGCATACGAGCAGTACTTC. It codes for CATNSGAYEQYF.

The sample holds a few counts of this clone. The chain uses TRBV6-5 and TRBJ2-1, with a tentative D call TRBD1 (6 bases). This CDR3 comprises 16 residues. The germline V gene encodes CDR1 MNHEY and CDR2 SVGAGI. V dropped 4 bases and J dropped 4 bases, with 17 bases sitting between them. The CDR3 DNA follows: TGTGCCAGCAGTTTCAACCGGGACAATCGATACAATGAGCAGTTCTTC. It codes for CASSFNRDNRYNEQFF.

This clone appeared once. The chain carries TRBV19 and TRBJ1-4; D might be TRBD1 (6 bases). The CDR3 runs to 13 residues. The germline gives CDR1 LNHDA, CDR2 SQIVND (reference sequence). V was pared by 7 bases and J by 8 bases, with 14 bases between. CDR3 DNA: TGTGCCAGTAAATCACAGGGCGGGGAAAAACTGTTTTTT. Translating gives CASKSQGGEKLFF.

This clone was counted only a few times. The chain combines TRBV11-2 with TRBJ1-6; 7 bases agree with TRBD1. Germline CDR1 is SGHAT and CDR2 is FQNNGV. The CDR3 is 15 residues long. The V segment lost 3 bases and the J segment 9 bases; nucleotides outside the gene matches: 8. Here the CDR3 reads CASSLANRGGSPLHF. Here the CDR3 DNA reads TGTGCCAGCAGCTTGGCCAACAGGGGTGGTTCACCCCTCCACTTT.

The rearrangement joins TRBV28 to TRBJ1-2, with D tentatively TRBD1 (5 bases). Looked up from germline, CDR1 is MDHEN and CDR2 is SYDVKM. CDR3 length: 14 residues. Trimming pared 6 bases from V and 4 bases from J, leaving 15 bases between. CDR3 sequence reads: CASSFQGGSYGYTF. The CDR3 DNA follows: TGTGCCAGCAGCTTTCAGGGCGGGAGCTATGGCTACACCTTC.

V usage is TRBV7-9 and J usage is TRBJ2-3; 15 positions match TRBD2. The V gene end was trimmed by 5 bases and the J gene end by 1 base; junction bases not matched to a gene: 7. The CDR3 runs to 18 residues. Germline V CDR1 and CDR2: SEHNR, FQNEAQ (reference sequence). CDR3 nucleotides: TGTGCCAGCAGCCAAGGACTAGCGGGGGGGCCGGGCACAGATACGCAGTATTTT. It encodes CASSQGLAGGPGTDTQYF.

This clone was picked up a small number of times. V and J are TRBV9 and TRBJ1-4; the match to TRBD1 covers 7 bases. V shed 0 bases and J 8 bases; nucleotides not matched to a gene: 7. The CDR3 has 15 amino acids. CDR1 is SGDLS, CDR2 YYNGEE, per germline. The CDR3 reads CASSVATGVWEKLFF. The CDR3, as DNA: TGTGCCAGCAGCGTAGCTACAGGGGTTTGGGAAAAACTGTTTTTT.

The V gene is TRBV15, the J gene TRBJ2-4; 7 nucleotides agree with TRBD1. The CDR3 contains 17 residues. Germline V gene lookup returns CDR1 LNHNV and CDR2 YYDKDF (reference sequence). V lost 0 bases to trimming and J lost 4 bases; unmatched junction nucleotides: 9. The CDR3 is CATSRDASGTEKNIQYF. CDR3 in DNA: TGTGCCACCAGCAGAGACGCTTCCGGGACAGAGAAAAACATTCAGTACTTC.

CDR3 protein: CASSNLQGVFGYTF. The DNA of the CDR3 is TGTGCCAGCTCAAACTTACAGGGGGTATTCGGCTACACCTTC. The J gene is TRBJ1-2, the V gene TRBV28; 8 nucleotides align to TRBD1. The CDR3 sequence is 14 residues long. CDR1 MDHEN and CDR2 SYDVKM come from the germline V gene. Trimming at V came to 8 bases and at J to 8 bases, leaving 13 bases not matched to a gene.

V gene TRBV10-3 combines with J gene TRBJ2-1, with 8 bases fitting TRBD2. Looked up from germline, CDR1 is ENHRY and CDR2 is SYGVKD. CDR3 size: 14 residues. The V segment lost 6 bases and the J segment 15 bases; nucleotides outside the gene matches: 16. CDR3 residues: CAISGGGERGSGFF. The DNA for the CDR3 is TGTGCCATCAGCGGGGGAGGCGAGCGGGGGTCTGGGTTCTTC.

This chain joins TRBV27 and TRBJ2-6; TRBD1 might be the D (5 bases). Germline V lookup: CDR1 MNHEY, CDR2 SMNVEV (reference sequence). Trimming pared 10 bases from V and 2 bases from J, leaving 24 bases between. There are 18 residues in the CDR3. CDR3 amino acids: CATRNRYDVETGANVLTF. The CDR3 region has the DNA TGTGCCACCCGGAACAGGTATGATGTAGAGACTGGGGCCAACGTCCTGACTTTC.

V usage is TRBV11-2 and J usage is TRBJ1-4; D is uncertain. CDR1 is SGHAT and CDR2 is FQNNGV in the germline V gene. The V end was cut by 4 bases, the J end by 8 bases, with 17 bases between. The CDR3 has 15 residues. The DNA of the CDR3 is TGTGCCAGCAGCTCGAGGTGGGAAGGCGGGGAAAAACTGTTTTTT. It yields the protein CASSSRWEGGEKLFF.

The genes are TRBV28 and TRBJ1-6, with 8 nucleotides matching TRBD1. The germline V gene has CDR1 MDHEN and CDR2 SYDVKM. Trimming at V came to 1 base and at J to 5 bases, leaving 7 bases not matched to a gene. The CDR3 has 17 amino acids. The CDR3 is CASSLYIGQGDNSPLHF. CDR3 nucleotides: TGTGCCAGCAGTTTATACATCGGACAGGGCGATAATTCACCCCTCCACTTT. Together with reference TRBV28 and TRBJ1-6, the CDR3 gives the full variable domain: DVKVTQSSRYLVKRTGEKVFLECVQDMDHENMFWYRQDPGLGLRLIYFSYDVKMKEKGDIPEGYSVSREKKERFSLILESASTNQTSMYLCASSLYIGQGDNSPLHFGNGTRLTVT.

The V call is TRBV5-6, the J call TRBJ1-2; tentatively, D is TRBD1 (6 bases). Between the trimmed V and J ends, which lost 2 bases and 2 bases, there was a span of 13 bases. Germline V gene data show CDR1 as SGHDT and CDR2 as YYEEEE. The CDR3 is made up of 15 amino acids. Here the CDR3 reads CASSLMTGNNYGYTF. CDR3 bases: TGTGCCAGCAGCTTAATGACAGGTAACAACTATGGCTACACCTTC.